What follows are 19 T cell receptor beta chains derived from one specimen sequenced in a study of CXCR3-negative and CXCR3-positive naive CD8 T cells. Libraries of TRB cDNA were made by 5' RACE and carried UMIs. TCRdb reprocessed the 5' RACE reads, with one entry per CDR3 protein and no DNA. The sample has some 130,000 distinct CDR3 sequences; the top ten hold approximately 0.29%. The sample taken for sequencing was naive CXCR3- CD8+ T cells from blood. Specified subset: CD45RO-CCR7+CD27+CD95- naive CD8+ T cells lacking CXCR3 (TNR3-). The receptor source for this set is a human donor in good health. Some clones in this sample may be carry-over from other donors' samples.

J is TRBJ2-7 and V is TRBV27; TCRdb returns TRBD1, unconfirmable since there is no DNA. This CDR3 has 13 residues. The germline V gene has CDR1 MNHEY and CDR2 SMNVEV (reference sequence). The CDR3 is CASGAGSSYEQYF.

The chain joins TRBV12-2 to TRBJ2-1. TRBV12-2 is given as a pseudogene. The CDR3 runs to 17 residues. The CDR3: CASRLGTSGGAYNEQFF.

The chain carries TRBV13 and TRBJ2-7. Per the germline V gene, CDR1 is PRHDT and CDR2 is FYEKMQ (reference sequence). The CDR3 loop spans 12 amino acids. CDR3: CASSFQAYEQYF. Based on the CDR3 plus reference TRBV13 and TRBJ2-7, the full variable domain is AAGVIQSPRHLIKEKRETATLKCYPIPRHDTVYWYQQGPGQDPQFLISFYEKMQSDKGSIPDRFSAQQFSDYHSELNMSSLELGDSALYFCASSFQAYEQYFGPGTRLTVT.

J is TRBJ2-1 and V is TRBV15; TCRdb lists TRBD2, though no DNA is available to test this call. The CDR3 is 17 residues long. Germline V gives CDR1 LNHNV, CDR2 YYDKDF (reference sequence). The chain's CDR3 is CATSRDLTSGRYNEQFF. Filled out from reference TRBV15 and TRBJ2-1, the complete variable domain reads DAMVIQNPRYQVTQFGKPVTLSCSQTLNHNVMYWYQQKSSQAPKLLFHYYDKDFNNEADTPDNFQSRRPNTSFCFLDIRSPGLGDTAMYLCATSRDLTSGRYNEQFFGPGTRLTVL.

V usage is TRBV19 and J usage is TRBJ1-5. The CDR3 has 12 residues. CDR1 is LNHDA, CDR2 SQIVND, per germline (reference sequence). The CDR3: CASSIATSTQHF.

CDR3 loop: CASSLSGDRGTYEQYF. The chain uses TRBV12-3 or TRBV12-4 and TRBJ2-7; no DNA is available, so the TRBD1 call from TCRdb remains unchecked. The CDR3 sequence is 16 residues long.

The CDR3 protein is CASSLSHPYEQYF. The chain combines TRBV5-5 with TRBJ2-7. This CDR3 has 13 residues. The germline CDR1 and CDR2 sequences are SGHKS and YYEKEE (reference sequence).

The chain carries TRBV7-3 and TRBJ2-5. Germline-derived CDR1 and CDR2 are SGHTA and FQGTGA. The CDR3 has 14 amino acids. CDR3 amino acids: CASSPGPRQETQYF. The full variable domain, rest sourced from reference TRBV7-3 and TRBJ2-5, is GAGVSQTPSNKVTEKGKYVELRCDPISGHTALYWYRQSLGQGPEFLIYFQGTGAADDSGLPNDRFFAVRPEGSVSTLKIQRTERGDSAVYLCASSPGPRQETQYFGPGTRLLVL.

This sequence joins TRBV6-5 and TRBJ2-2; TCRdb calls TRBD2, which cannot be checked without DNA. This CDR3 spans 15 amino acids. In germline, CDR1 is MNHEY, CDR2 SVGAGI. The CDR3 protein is CASTTLAENTGELFF.

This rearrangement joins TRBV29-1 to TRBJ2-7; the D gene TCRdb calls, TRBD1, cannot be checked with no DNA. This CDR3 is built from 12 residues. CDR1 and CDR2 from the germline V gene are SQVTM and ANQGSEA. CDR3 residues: CSVRAPGYEQYF.

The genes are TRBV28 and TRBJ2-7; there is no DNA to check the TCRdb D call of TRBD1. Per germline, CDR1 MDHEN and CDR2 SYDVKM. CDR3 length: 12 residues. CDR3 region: CASRGDTYEQYF.

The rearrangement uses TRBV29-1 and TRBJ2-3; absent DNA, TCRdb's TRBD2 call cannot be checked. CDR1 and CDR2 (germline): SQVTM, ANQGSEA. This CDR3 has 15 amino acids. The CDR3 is CSVTPGQRTTDTQYF.

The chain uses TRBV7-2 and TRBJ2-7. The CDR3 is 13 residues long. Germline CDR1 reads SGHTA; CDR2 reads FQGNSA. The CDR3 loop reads CASREGGTYEQYF.

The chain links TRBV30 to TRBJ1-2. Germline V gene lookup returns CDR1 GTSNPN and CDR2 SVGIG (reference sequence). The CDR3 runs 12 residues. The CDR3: CAWSDGSYGYTF.

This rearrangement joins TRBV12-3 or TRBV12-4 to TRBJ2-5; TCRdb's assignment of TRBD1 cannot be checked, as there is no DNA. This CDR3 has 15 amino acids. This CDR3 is CASSSVPPGVETQYF.

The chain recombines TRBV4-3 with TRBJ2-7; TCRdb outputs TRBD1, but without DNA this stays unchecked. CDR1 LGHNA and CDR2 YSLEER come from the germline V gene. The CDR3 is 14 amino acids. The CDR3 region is CASSQGQGSYEQYF.

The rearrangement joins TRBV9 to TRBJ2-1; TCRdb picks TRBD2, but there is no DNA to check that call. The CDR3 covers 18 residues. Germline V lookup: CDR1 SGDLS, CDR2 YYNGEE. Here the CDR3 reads CASSVGLAGGSSYNEQFF. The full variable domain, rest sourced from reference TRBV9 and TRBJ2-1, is DSGVTQTPKHLITATGQRVTLRCSPRSGDLSVYWYQQSLDQGLQFLIQYYNGEERAKGNILERFSAQQFPDLHSELNLSSLELGDSALYFCASSVGLAGGSSYNEQFFGPGTRLTVL.

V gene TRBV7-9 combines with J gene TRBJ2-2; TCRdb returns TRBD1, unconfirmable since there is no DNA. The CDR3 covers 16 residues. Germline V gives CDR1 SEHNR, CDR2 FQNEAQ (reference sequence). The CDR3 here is CASNLVGDPNTGELFF.

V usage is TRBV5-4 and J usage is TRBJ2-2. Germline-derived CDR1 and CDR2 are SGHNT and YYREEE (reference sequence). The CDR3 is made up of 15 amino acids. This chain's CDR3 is CASSFTRPNTGELFF. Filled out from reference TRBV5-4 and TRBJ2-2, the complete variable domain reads ETGVTQSPTHLIKTRGQQVTLRCSSQSGHNTVSWYQQALGQGPQFIFQYYREEENGRGNFPPRFSGLQFPNYSSELNVNALELDDSALYLCASSFTRPNTGELFFGEGSRLTVL.